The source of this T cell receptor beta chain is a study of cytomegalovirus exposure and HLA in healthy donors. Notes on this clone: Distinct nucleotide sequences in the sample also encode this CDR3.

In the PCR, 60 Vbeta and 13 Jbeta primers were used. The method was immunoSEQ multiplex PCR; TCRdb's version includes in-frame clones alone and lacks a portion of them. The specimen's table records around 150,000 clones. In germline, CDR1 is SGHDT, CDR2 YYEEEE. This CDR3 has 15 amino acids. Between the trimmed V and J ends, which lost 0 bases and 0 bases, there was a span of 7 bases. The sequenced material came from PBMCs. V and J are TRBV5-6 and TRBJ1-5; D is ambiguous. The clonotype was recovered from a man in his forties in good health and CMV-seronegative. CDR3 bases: TGTGCCAGCAGCTTGGGAGGGTATAGCAATCAGCCCCAGCATTTT. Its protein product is CASSLGGYSNQPQHF.